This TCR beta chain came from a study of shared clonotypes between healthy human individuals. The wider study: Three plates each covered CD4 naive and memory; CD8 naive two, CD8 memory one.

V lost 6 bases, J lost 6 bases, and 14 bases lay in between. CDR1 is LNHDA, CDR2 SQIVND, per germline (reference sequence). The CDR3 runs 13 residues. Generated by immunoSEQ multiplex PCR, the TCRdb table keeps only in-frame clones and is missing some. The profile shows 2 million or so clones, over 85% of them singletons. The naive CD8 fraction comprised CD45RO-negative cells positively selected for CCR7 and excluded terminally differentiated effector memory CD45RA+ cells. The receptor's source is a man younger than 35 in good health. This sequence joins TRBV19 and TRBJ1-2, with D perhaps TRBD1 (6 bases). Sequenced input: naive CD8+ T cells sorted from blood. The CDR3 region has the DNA TGTGCCAGTAGCCCGACAGGAGACAATGGCTACACCTTC. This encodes CASSPTGDNGYTF.